This is a list of T cell receptor beta chains from one sample in a study of human T cells and chemical hapten exposure. MiXCR was run by TCRdb on the RACE reads, yielding one entry per CDR3 protein. The table shows 190,000 or so distinct CDR3 sequences, with more than 20% occurring only once. The material sequenced was whole blood, taken in connection with sensitization to the hapten diphenylcyclopropenone (DPC). The origin of the receptors is a middle-aged woman with alopecia areata. Some clones in this sample may be carry-over from other donors' samples. The conserved cysteine and the conserved F or W are not part of the CDR3 here. Each record gives: CDR3 protein, CDR3 length, clone size, V gene. Size values are once, few and many counts, or a class for expanded clones, and some rows have none.

CDR3: ASSLIAGGRTGELF
length: 14
size: few
V: TRBV7-2

CDR3: SASPGTGVNTEAF
length: 13
size: NA
V: TRBV20-1

CDR3: SAQGQRTDTQY
length: 11
size: NA
V: TRBV20-1

CDR3: ASSLGRGSAIQY
length: 12
size: NA
V: TRBV11-1

CDR3: SVALGQETQY
length: 10
size: many
V: TRBV29-1

CDR3: ASSQEGTGGPTDTQY
length: 15
size: NA
V: TRBV4-2

CDR3: SVRAWENEQF
length: 10
size: NA
V: TRBV29-1

CDR3: ASSSGDSLNQPQH
length: 13
size: many
V: TRBV7-6

CDR3: ASSPPVGADTQY
length: 12
size: NA
V: TRBV18

CDR3: SALMGTSNEQF
length: 11
size: many
V: TRBV20-1